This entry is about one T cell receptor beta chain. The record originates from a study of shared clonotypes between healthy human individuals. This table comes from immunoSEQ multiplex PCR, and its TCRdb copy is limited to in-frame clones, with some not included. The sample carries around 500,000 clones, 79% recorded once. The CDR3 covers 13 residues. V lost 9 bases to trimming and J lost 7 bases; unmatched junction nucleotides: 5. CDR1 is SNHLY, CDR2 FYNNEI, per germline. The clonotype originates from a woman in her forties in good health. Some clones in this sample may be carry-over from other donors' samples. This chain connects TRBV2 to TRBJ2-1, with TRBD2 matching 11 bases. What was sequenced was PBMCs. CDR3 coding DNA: TGTGCCAGTACTAGCGGGAGCCGGAATGAGCAGTTCTTC. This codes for CASTSGSRNEQFF.